The clone carrying this TCR beta chain has a count of ten or more. TCRdb re-called the 5' RACE reads with MiXCR, one entry per CDR3 protein. The table lists about 27,000 distinct CDR3 sequences, just under 3% of them singletons. The data are from a study of early T cells in non-severe SARS-CoV-2 infection. The TCR was taken from an adult who was a healthcare worker with PCR-confirmed SARS-CoV-2 infection or an uninfected control (not recorded which). The sample was whole blood.

This CDR3 is CASRETTGVNTGELFF. The DNA for the CDR3 is TGTGCCAGCAGGGAAACTACAGGAGTGAACACCGGGGAGCTGTTTTTT. This chain connects TRBV2 to TRBJ2-2; weak D call: TRBD1 (5 bases). CDR1 and CDR2 from the germline V gene are SNHLY and FYNNEI. Trimming removed 6 bases from V and 1 base from J, with 15 bases in between. This CDR3 has 16 residues.